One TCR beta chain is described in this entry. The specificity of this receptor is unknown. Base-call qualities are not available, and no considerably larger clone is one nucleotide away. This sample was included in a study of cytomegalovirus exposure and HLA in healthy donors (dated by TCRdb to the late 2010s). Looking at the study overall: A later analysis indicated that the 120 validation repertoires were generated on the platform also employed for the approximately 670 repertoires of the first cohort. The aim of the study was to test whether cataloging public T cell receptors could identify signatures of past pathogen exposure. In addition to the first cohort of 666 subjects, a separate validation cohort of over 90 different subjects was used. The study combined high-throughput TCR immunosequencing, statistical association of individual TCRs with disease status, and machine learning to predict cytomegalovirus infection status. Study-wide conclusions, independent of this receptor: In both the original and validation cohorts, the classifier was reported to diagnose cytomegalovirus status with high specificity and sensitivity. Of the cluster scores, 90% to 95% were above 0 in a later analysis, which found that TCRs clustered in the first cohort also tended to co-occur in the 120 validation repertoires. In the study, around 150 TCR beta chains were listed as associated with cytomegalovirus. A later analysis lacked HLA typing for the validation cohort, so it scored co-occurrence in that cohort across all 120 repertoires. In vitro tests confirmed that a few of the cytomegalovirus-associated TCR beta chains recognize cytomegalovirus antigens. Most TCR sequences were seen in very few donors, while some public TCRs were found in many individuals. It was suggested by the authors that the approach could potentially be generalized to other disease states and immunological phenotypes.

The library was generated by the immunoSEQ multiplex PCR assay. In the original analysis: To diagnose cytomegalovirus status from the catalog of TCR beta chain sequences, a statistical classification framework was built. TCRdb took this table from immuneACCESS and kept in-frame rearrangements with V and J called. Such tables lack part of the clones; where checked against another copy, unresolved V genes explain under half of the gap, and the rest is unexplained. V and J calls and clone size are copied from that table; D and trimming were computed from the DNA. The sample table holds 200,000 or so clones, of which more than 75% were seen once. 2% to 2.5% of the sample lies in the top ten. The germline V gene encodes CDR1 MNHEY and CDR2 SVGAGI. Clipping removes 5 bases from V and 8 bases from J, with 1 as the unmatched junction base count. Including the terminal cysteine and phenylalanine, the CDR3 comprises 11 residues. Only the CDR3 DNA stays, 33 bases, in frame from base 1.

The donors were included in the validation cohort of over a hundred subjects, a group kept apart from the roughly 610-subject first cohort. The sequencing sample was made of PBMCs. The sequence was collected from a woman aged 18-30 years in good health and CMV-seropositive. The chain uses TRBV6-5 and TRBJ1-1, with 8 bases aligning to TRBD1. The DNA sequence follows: TGTGCCAGCAGTCGGGACAGGGAAGCTTTCTTT. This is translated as CASSRDREAFF.